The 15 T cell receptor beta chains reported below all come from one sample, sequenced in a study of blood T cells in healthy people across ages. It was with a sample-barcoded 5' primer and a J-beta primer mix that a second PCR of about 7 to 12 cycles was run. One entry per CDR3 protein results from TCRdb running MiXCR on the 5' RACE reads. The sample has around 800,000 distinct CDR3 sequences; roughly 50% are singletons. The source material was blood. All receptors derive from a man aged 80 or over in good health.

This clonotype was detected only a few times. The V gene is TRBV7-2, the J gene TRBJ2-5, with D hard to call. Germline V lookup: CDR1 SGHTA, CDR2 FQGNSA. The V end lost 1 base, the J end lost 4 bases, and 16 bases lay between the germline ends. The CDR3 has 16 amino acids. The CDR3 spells CASSLDQNPSRETQYF. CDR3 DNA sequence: TGTGCCAGCAGCTTAGACCAGAACCCATCTCGAGAGACCCAGTACTTC.

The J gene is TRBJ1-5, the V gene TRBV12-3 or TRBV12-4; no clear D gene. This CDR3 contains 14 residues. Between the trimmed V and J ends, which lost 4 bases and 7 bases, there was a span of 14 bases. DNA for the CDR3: TGTGCCAGCAGTTCCCGGCCAGGCGGACAGCCCCAGCATTTT. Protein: CASSSRPGGQPQHF.

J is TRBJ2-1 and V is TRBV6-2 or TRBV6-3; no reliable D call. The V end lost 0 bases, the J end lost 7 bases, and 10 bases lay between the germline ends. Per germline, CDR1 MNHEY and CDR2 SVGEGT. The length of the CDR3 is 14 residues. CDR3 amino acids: CASSYSTAGNEQFF. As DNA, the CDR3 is TGTGCCAGCAGTTACTCCACCGCTGGAAATGAGCAGTTCTTC.

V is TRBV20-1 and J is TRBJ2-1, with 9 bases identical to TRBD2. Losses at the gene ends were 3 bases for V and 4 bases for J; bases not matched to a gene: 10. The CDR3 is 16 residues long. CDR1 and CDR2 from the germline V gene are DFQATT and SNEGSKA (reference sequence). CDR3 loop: CSASEAGSGRYNEQFF. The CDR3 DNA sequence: TGCAGTGCTAGTGAGGCGGGTAGCGGGAGATACAATGAGCAGTTCTTC.

The CDR3 loop reads CASSQDPVMRDTEAFF. Written as DNA, the CDR3 is TGTGCCAGCAGCCAAGATCCAGTAATGAGGGACACTGAAGCTTTCTTT. The chain joins TRBV3-1 to TRBJ1-1; no clear D. CDR3 length: 16 residues. Germline-derived CDR1 and CDR2 are LGHDT and YNNKEL (reference sequence). The V and J ends lost 0 bases and 3 bases respectively, with 14 bases between them.

Written as DNA, the CDR3 is TGTGCCAGCAGCGCACGGACAGGGGAAGAGACCCAGTACTTC. This translates into CASSARTGEETQYF. This chain joins TRBV13 and TRBJ2-5, with 9 nucleotides matching TRBD1. Germline CDR1 PRHDT, CDR2 FYEKMQ (reference sequence). Unmatched junction bases numbered 4, after V lost 5 bases and J lost 3 bases. CDR3 length: 14 residues. The variable domain in full, with the rest retrieved from reference TRBV13 and TRBJ2-5, is AAGVIQSPRHLIKEKRETATLKCYPIPRHDTVYWYQQGPGQDPQFLISFYEKMQSDKGSIPDRFSAQQFSDYHSELNMSSLELGDSALYFCASSARTGEETQYFGPGTRLLVL.

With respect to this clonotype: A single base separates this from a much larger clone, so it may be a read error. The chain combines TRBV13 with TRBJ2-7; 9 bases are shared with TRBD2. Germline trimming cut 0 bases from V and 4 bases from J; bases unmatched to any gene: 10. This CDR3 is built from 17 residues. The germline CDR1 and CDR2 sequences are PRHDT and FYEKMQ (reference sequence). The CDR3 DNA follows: TGTGCCAGCAGCTTAGGGGGCGTCGCGGGAGGGCCATACGAGCAGTACTTC. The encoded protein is CASSLGGVAGGPYEQYF.

Here the CDR3 DNA reads TGTGCCAGCAGCGAGGACGGCTTGAACTATGGCTACACCTTC. Protein product: CASSEDGLNYGYTF. V is TRBV9 and J is TRBJ1-2; no reliable D call. Trimming left V 3 bases short and J 2 bases short, with 11 bases between. This CDR3 region has 14 residues. The germline V gene has CDR1 SGDLS and CDR2 YYNGEE. The full variable domain, with the rest looked up from reference TRBV9 and TRBJ1-2, is DSGVTQTPKHLITATGQRVTLRCSPRSGDLSVYWYQQSLDQGLQFLIQYYNGEERAKGNILERFSAQQFPDLHSELNLSSLELGDSALYFCASSEDGLNYGYTFGSGTRLTVV.

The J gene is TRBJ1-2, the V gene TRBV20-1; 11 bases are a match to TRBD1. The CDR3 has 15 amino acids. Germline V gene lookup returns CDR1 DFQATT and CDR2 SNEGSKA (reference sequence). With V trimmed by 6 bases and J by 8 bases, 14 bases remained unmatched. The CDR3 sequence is CSAIPGGTGGWGYTF. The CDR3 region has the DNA TGCAGTGCCATACCCGGAGGGACAGGGGGATGGGGCTACACCTTC.

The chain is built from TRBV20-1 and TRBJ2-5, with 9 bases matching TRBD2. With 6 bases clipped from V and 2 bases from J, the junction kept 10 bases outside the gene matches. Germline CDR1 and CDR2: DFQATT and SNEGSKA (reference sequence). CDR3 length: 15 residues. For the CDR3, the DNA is TGCAGTGCACCGTCGGCTAGCGGGGATCAAGAGACCCAGTACTTC. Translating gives CSAPSASGDQETQYF.

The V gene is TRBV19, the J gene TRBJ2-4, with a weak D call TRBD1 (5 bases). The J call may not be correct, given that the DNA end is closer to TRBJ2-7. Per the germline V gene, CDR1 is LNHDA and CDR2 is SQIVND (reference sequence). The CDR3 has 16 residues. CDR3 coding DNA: TGTGCCAGTAGTATTGTCTTCTCACCAGGGATGGACGAGCAGTACTTC. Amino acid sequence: CASSIVFSPGMDEQYF.

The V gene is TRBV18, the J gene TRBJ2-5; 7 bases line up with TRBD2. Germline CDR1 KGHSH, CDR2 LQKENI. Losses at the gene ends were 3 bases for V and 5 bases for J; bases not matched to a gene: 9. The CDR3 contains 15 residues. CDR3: CASSPFSGGSETQYF. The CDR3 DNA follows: TGTGCCAGCTCACCTTTTTCGGGAGGCTCGGAGACCCAGTACTTC. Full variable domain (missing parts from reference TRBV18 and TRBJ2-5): NAGVMQNPRHLVRRRGQEARLRCSPMKGHSHVYWYRQLPEEGLKFMVYLQKENIIDESGMPKERFSAEFPKEGPSILRIQQVVRGDSAAYFCASSPFSGGSETQYFGPGTRLLVL.

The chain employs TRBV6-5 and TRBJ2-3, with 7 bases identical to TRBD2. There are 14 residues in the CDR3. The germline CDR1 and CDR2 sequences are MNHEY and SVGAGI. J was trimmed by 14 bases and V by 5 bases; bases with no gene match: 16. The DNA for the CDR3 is TGTGCCAGCAGTCCTAGGGAGGGGCTCAGATACGCGTATTTT. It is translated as CASSPREGLRYAYF.

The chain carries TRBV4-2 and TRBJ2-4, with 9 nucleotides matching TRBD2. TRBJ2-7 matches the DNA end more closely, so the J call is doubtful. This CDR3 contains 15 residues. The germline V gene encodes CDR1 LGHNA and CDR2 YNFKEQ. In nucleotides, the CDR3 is TGTGCCAGCAGCCAAGTTGGAGTAGCGGGAGCCGAGCAGTACTTC. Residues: CASSQVGVAGAEQYF.

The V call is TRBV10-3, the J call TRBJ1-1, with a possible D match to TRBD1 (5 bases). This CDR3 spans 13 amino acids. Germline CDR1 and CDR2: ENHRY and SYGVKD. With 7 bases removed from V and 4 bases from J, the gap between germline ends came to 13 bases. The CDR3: CAITPGTTTEAFF. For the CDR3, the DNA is TGTGCCATCACTCCAGGGACGACCACTGAAGCTTTCTTT.